This note documents a single T cell receptor beta chain sequence. Its target is unknown. Here immunoSEQ multiplex PCR was the method, and the copy in TCRdb shows in-frame clones only, minus some. The sample lists 95,000 to 150,000 clones, around 94% occurring once. This specimen belongs to a study of T cell responses to AZD1222 COVID-19 vaccine. General study points: Regions 160-218 and 743-854 held dominance among vaccine-associated CD4 TCRs, which spanned spike.

The CDR3 is 14 residues long. Germline assignment: CDR1 SGHDN and CDR2 FVKESK. The ends lost 2 bases at V and 5 bases at J; junction bases unmatched: 2. This specimen was peripheral blood, taken on day 0 of AZD1222 vaccination. This clonotype was obtained from an adult in good health. This chain joins TRBV14 and TRBJ1-2, with 10 nucleotides matching TRBD1. As DNA, the CDR3 is TGTGCCAGCAGCCAAAGGACAGGGGGATATGGCTACACCTTC. This translates into CASSQRTGGYGYTF.